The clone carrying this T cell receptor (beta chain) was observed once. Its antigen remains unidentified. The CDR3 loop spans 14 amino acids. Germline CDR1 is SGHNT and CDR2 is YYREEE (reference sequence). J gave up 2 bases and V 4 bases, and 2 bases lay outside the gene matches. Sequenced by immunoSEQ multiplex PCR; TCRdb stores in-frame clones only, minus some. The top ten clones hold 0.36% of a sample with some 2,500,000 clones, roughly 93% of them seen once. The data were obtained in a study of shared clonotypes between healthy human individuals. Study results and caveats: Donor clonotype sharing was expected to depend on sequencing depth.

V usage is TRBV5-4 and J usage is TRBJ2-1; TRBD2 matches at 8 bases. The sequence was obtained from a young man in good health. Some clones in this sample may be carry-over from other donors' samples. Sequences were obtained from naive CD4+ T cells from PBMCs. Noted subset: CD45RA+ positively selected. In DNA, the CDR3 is TGTGCCAGCAGCGCGGGACTAGCCTACAATGAGCAGTTCTTC. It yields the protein CASSAGLAYNEQFF.